A selection of T cell receptor beta chains follows, all from one sample in a study of T cell responses to AZD1222 COVID-19 vaccine. The repertoire was sequenced with immunoSEQ multiplex PCR; TCRdb's copy has only in-frame clones and lacks some. Seen here are roughly 69,000 clones, under 90% observed once, and the top ten hold over 13%. Sample: peripheral blood, taken 28 days after the second AZD1222 dose. The receptors here all came from an adult who received the AZD1222 COVID-19 vaccine. CDR3s include the opening cysteine and the closing phenylalanine or tryptophan. D genes are given only for firm matches. Expanded clones are given a class, and other clones once, few, many or no size at all.

-,TRBJ1-3,-,TRBV10-3,16,CAIRGEDTASGNTIYF,TGTGCCATCAGGGGGGAAGACACCGCCTCTGGAAACACCATATATTTT
-,TRBJ1-2,-,TRBV7-9,15,CASSSALGANYGYTF,TGTGCCAGCAGCTCCGCCCTCGGCGCTAACTATGGCTACACCTTC
-,TRBJ1-4,-,TRBV7-8,14,CASSLRGMGEKLFF,TGTGCCAGCAGCTTGAGGGGAATGGGTGAAAAACTGTTTTTT
-,TRBJ1-6,-,TRBV1,18,CTSSQGGIKSSYNSPLHF,TGCACCAGCAGCCAAGGTGGCATAAAGAGCTCCTATAATTCACCCCTCCACTTT
-,TRBJ1-2,-,TRBV28,12,CASTPGGDGYTF,TGTGCCAGCACCCCGGGGGGCGATGGCTACACCTTC
-,TRBJ1-1,-,TRBV5-1,13,CASSSRMNTEAFF,TGCGCCAGCAGCTCTCGAATGAACACTGAAGCTTTCTTT
-,TRBJ2-2,-,TRBV6-5,12,CASSRGGGELFF,TGTGCCAGCAGTAGGGGGGGCGGGGAGCTGTTTTTT
-,TRBJ1-1,-,TRBV5-4,15,CASSLAAGTNTEAFF,TGTGCCAGCAGCTTGGCCGCCGGAACGAACACTGAAGCTTTCTTT
-,TRBJ2-3,TRBD2,TRBV5-4,15,CASSLTGGPTDTQYF,TGTGCCAGCAGCTTAACGGGGGGGCCGACAGATACGCAGTATTTT
-,TRBJ2-3,-,TRBV5-4,13,CASSSLLDPTQYF,TGTGCCAGCAGCTCCCTGCTCGATCCTACGCAGTATTTT
-,TRBJ2-7,-,TRBV5-1,14,CASSLDAGAREQYF,TGCGCCAGCAGCTTGGACGCTGGGGCCCGTGAGCAGTACTTC
-,TRBJ2-2,-,TRBV6-2/TRBV6-3,14,CASSSGGRTGELFF,TGTGCCAGCAGTTCCGGGGGACGGACCGGGGAGCTGTTTTTT
-,TRBJ2-1,-,TRBV30,11,CAWVRWGEQFF,TGTGCCTGGGTTCGGTGGGGTGAGCAGTTCTTC
-,TRBJ1-2,-,TRBV9,15,CASSVSLTENYGYTF,TGTGCCAGCAGCGTCTCCCTGACAGAGAACTATGGCTACACCTTC
-,TRBJ1-1,TRBD1,TRBV5-6,16,CASSLAGRGLNTEAFF,TGTGCCAGCAGCTTGGCCGGGAGGGGGCTGAACACTGAAGCTTTCTTT
-,TRBJ1-5,-,TRBV21-1,19,CASSKGLRDIIPEDQPQHF,TGTGCCAGCAGCAAAGGTCTGCGGGACATCATCCCTGAGGATCAGCCCCAGCATTTT
once,TRBJ2-1,-,TRBV3-1/TRBV3-2,13,CASSQGWEDEQFF,TGTGCCAGCAGCCAAGGTTGGGAGGATGAGCAGTTCTTC
-,TRBJ1-1,-,TRBV2,14,CASSAGLSAAEAFF,TGTGCCAGCAGTGCGGGCCTCTCCGCGGCTGAAGCTTTCTTT
once,TRBJ2-1,-,TRBV15,14,CATSGLSLHNEQFF,TGTGCCACCTCGGGACTCTCTCTCCACAATGAGCAGTTCTTC
-,TRBJ1-5,TRBD1,TRBV7-2,14,CASSMGQRGQPQHF,TGTGCCAGCAGCATGGGACAGAGGGGTCAGCCCCAGCATTTT
-,TRBJ2-5,-,TRBV5-1,14,CASSRPDSKETQYF,TGCGCCAGCAGCCGCCCGGACAGCAAAGAGACCCAGTACTTC
-,TRBJ1-1,-,TRBV4-1,14,CASSRLLGDTEAFF,TGCGCCAGCAGCCGTTTATTGGGGGACACTGAAGCTTTCTTT
-,TRBJ1-1,-,TRBV13,16,CASSLVMSRRKTEAFF,TGTGCCAGCAGCTTAGTGATGAGTAGAAGGAAAACTGAAGCTTTCTTT
-,TRBJ1-6,-,TRBV19,17,CASSVDSPGSYNSPLHF,TGTGCCAGTAGTGTCGACAGCCCGGGCTCCTATAATTCACCCCTCCACTTT
-,TRBJ2-1,TRBD2,TRBV11-3,18,CASSLVSSSGGGVNEQFF,TGTGCCAGCAGCTTAGTCTCGTCTAGCGGGGGGGGAGTCAATGAGCAGTTCTTC
few,TRBJ2-6,-,TRBV28,15,CASSLRGSGANVLTF,TGTGCCAGCAGTTTAAGAGGGTCTGGGGCCAACGTCCTGACTTTC
-,TRBJ2-5,TRBD2,TRBV2,15,CASRLGSSGGGTQYF,TGTGCCAGCCGCCTTGGGAGTAGCGGGGGGGGGACCCAGTACTTC
-,TRBJ2-1,-,TRBV5-1,14,CASTRGGLDNEQFF,TGCGCCAGCACTCGGGGAGGTTTGGACAATGAGCAGTTCTTC
-,TRBJ2-5,TRBD2,TRBV5-1,16,CASSLTLAGGRETQYF,TGCGCCAGCAGCTTGACGCTAGCGGGGGGAAGGGAGACCCAGTACTTC
-,TRBJ1-5,TRBD1,TRBV7-3,15,CASSLSRGSNQPQHF,TGTGCCAGCAGCTTAAGCAGGGGGAGCAATCAGCCCCAGCATTTT
few,TRBJ2-2,-,TRBV19,13,CASSIVRSGELFF,TGTGCCAGTAGTATAGTGAGATCCGGGGAGCTGTTTTTT
-,TRBJ1-4,TRBD1,TRBV5-6,16,CASSFTGTGGNEKLFF,TGTGCCAGCAGCTTCACCGGGACAGGGGGGAATGAAAAACTGTTTTTT
-,TRBJ2-7,TRBD1,TRBV11-2,16,CASSSHRGSKTYEQYF,TGTGCCAGCAGCTCCCACAGGGGGTCAAAGACCTACGAGCAGTACTTC
-,TRBJ1-6,-,TRBV3-1/TRBV3-2,11,CATPLNSPLHF,TGTGCCACCCCCTTGAATTCACCCCTCCACTTT
-,TRBJ1-4,TRBD1,TRBV12-3/TRBV12-4,13,CASKQGADEKLFF,TGTGCCAGCAAACAGGGGGCGGATGAAAAACTGTTTTTT
-,TRBJ1-4,TRBD1,TRBV6-2/TRBV6-3,14,CASSPGQGREKLFF,TGTGCCAGCAGCCCTGGACAGGGCCGAGAAAAACTGTTTTTT
-,TRBJ1-5,-,TRBV13,13,CASARSGGGPQHF,TGTGCCAGCGCCCGGTCGGGGGGCGGGCCCCAGCATTTT
-,TRBJ2-6,TRBD1,TRBV24-1,16,CATGPTGVFGANVLTF,TGTGCCACCGGACCTACAGGGGTCTTTGGGGCCAACGTCCTGACTTTC
-,TRBJ1-4,TRBD1,TRBV4-3,16,CASSQELAQGTEKLFF,TGCGCCAGCAGCCAAGAATTGGCACAGGGGACGGAAAAACTGTTTTTT
-,TRBJ1-1,-,TRBV3-1/TRBV3-2,18,CASSQVSWDSAANTEAFF,TGTGCCAGCAGCCAAGTTTCATGGGATTCAGCGGCGAACACTGAAGCTTTCTTT
-,TRBJ2-5,-,TRBV18,15,CASSPGSMRQETQYF,TGTGCCAGCTCACCTGGCTCAATGAGACAAGAGACCCAGTACTTC
-,TRBJ1-1,TRBD1,TRBV30,17,CAWSVWTGNNPNTEAFF,TGTGCCTGGAGTGTATGGACAGGGAACAACCCGAACACTGAAGCTTTCTTT
-,TRBJ2-4,-,TRBV30,16,CAWSVHGTLAKNIQYF,TGTGCCTGGAGTGTACACGGAACTCTAGCCAAAAACATTCAGTACTTC
-,TRBJ2-3,-,TRBV19,15,CASSIGIRQGGTQYF,TGTGCCAGTAGTATAGGGATCAGGCAGGGAGGTACGCAGTATTTT
-,TRBJ2-7,-,TRBV28,13,CASSGTPRYEQYF,TGTGCCAGCAGCGGGACACCCCGCTACGAGCAGTACTTC
-,TRBJ2-2,-,TRBV7-9,15,CASSPKVRITGELFF,TGTGCCAGCAGTCCGAAGGTGCGGATCACCGGGGAGCTGTTTTTT
-,TRBJ1-5,TRBD1,TRBV4-1,16,CASSQPGQGPNQPQHF,TGCGCCAGCAGCCAGCCAGGACAGGGGCCCAATCAGCCCCAGCATTTT
-,TRBJ1-1,-,TRBV29-1,10,CSVDSGRAFF,TGCAGCGTTGATTCAGGGCGGGCTTTCTTT
once,TRBJ1-2,-,TRBV6-5,15,CASSKGAPSRYGYTF,TGTGCCAGCAGTAAGGGAGCTCCCTCGCGGTATGGCTACACCTTC
-,TRBJ2-3,-,TRBV29-1,16,CSVGPGVRRGTDTQYF,TGCAGCGTTGGACCCGGAGTTAGAAGGGGCACAGATACGCAGTATTTT
-,TRBJ1-4,-,TRBV5-5,15,CASSGDGLPNEKLFF,TGTGCCAGCAGCGGGGACGGATTGCCTAATGAAAAACTGTTTTTT
few,TRBJ1-6,-,TRBV6-5,13,CASGTDYNSPLHF,TGTGCCAGCGGGACCGACTATAATTCACCCCTCCACTTT
-,TRBJ2-5,-,TRBV25-1,14,CASSDPDSQETQYF,TGTGCCAGCAGTGACCCGGACTCTCAAGAGACCCAGTACTTC
-,TRBJ1-2,-,TRBV19,14,CASSPGTDNYGYTF,TGTGCCAGTAGCCCGGGGACCGATAACTATGGCTACACCTTC
-,TRBJ1-1,-,TRBV6-2/TRBV6-3,16,CASSYLTESLNTEAFF,TGTGCCAGCAGTTACTTGACCGAGAGCTTAAACACTGAAGCTTTCTTT
-,TRBJ2-2,TRBD2,TRBV3-1/TRBV3-2,14,CASSQGAGTGELFF,TGTGCCAGCAGCCAAGGAGCGGGAACCGGGGAGCTGTTTTTT
once,TRBJ2-7,-,TRBV6-6,12,CASAGESIGQYF,TGTGCCAGCGCCGGGGAAAGCATAGGTCAGTACTTC
few,TRBJ2-1,-,TRBV11-3,16,CASSLEFGGRGNEQFF,TGTGCCAGCAGCTTAGAATTTGGGGGTCGAGGAAATGAGCAGTTCTTC